One sample yielded the 14 T cell receptor beta chains listed below, sequenced in a study of blood T cell repertoires in COVID-19. Measured with immunoSEQ multiplex PCR; TCRdb has only the in-frame clones, and not every one. The table shows around 400,000 clones, with approximately 90% occurring only once. The sequencing input was PBMCs or T cells enriched from blood (not recorded which). These TCRs come from a woman aged 18-29 years who had been exposed to COVID-19.

The chain joins TRBV10-3 to TRBJ2-5; D is perhaps TRBD1 (6 bases). The CDR3 runs to 15 residues. V was clipped by 1 base and J by 1 base, with 10 bases between them. The V gene's germline CDR1 is ENHRY and CDR2 SYGVKD. The CDR3 loop reads CAISEWDMAQETQYF. The CDR3 bases are TGTGCCATCAGTGAGTGGGACATGGCCCAAGAGACCCAGTACTTC.

CDR3 in DNA: TGTGCCAGCAGTTTTTACCCAGGCCGAGTGAACACTGAAGCTTTCTTT. Translation: CASSFYPGRVNTEAFF. This chain links TRBV28 with TRBJ1-1; D unclear. The CDR3 has 16 amino acids. Looked up from germline, CDR1 is MDHEN and CDR2 is SYDVKM. The V end lost 3 bases, the J end lost 0 bases, and 14 bases lay between the germline ends.

The chain employs TRBV9 and TRBJ2-2; 15 nucleotides line up with TRBD2. The CDR3 is made up of 17 amino acids. Trimming cost V 4 bases and J 7 bases; bases outside gene matches: 8. Germline values: CDR1 SGDLS, CDR2 YYNGEE. This CDR3 is CASSLGLAGGNGGELFF. The CDR3 bases are TGTGCCAGCAGCCTCGGACTAGCGGGGGGGAATGGCGGGGAGCTGTTTTTT.

This sequence joins TRBV29-1 and TRBJ1-2, with D tentatively TRBD1 (5 bases). This CDR3 spans 14 amino acids. Trimming left V 6 bases short and J 5 bases short, with 19 bases between. Germline CDR1 and CDR2: SQVTM and ANQGSEA. CDR3 bases: TGCAGCGTCCCCGACCCGGGGGAGGGATATGGCTACACCTTC. Translation gives CSVPDPGEGYGYTF.

The gene calls are TRBV30 and TRBJ1-3; no reliable D call. Germline values: CDR1 GTSNPN, CDR2 SVGIG (reference sequence). V lost 3 bases and J lost 4, with 7 bases in between. CDR3 length: 12 amino acids. This CDR3 is CAWRFRGNTIYF. DNA of the CDR3: TGTGCCTGGAGATTTAGAGGAAACACCATATATTTT.

The V call is TRBV6-5, the J call TRBJ2-1; TRBD1 might be the D (5 bases). V lost 2 bases and J lost 7, with 12 bases in between. This CDR3 spans 14 amino acids. Germline V gives CDR1 MNHEY, CDR2 SVGAGI. The CDR3 DNA reads TGTGCCAGCAGTTACGCTGGACAAACTAATGAGCAGTTCTTC. Translation: CASSYAGQTNEQFF.

The V call is TRBV9, the J call TRBJ1-1; TRBD1 aligns across 8 bases. Germline V gene lookup returns CDR1 SGDLS and CDR2 YYNGEE. V shed 0 bases and J 2 bases; nucleotides not matched to a gene: 12. The CDR3 spans 18 residues. Written as DNA, the CDR3 is TGTGCCAGCAGCGTAGAGGCAGGGGGCATCACCCTCAACACTGAAGCTTTCTTT. Translation gives CASSVEAGGITLNTEAFF.

The J gene is TRBJ2-7, the V gene TRBV24-1, with D uncertain. Trimming pared 1 base from V and 1 base from J, leaving 4 bases between. Germline V CDR1 and CDR2: KGHDR, SFDVKD. This CDR3 has 13 residues. The CDR3 DNA follows: TGTGCCACCAGTGATTTCCGGTCCTACGAGCAGTACTTC. It translates to CATSDFRSYEQYF.

The chain links TRBV3-1 (or the pseudogene TRBV3-2) to TRBJ2-1, with a weak D call TRBD1 (5 bases). Germline V gene data show CDR1 as LGHDT and CDR2 as YNNKEL (reference sequence). V was cut by 4 bases and J by 7 bases, with 23 bases left in between. The CDR3 is 17 residues long. DNA for the CDR3: TGTGCCAGCAGCCTGGTGTTGCTGGGGCGTAGTACGAATGAGCAGTTCTTC. Its translation: CASSLVLLGRSTNEQFF.

V and J are TRBV15 and TRBJ2-1, with a tentative D call TRBD2 (6 bases). Trimming took 0 bases from V and 0 from J, leaving 12 bases between them. Germline V gene sequence: CDR1 LNHNV, CDR2 YYDKDF (reference sequence). The CDR3 length is 17 residues. The CDR3 DNA sequence: TGTGCCACCAGCAGAGAACCGGGACTCAGCTCCTACAATGAGCAGTTCTTC. Protein sequence: CATSREPGLSSYNEQFF.

The chain joins TRBV27 to TRBJ2-1, with 7 bases identical to TRBD2. This CDR3 is built from 14 residues. The J segment lost 3 bases and the V segment lost 4 bases, leaving 3 bases of the junction unmatched. Germline V CDR1 and CDR2: MNHEY, SMNVEV (reference sequence). Written as DNA, the CDR3 is TGTGCCAGCAGTTCATCTAGCGGCTACAATGAGCAGTTCTTC. As protein: CASSSSSGYNEQFF.

The chain employs TRBV7-6 and TRBJ2-7; possible D gene TRBD2, 6 bases. CDR3 size: 13 residues. V shed 11 bases and J shed 2 bases, with 16 bases lying between them. CDR1 SGHVS and CDR2 FNYEAQ come from the germline V gene. In nucleotides, the CDR3 is TGTGCCCCCGGGAGCGGCCGAACCTACGAGCAGTACTTC. Amino acid sequence: CAPGSGRTYEQYF.

The gene calls are TRBV3-1 (or the pseudogene TRBV3-2) and TRBJ1-2; D gene uncertain. Trimming removed 2 bases from V and 8 bases from J, with 12 bases in between. The germline CDR1 and CDR2 sequences are LGHDT and YNNKEL (reference sequence). The CDR3 sequence is 13 residues long. In DNA, the CDR3 is TGTGCCAGCAGCCAATTCACGGGAGAAGGCTACACCTTC. It encodes CASSQFTGEGYTF.

CDR3 DNA: TGTGCCAGTAGTATAACAGGGACCTACGAGCAGTACTTC. Residues: CASSITGTYEQYF. The V call is TRBV19, the J call TRBJ2-7, with D possibly being TRBD1 (6 bases). V was shortened by 2 bases and J by 2 bases, with 7 bases between the two germline ends. The length of the CDR3 is 13 residues. The V gene's germline CDR1 is LNHDA and CDR2 SQIVND (reference sequence).